This TCR beta chain emerged from a study of cytomegalovirus exposure and HLA in healthy donors. Overall study findings and caveats: A list of approximately 160 TCR beta chains associated with cytomegalovirus was given. Clonal expansion, a later analysis showed, was greater in HLA-associated TCR beta chains than in equally common others.

This clone came up a few times. Its cognate antigen is unknown. Healthy individuals who donated bone marrow served as the donors. The CDR3 is 16 residues long. Trimming removed 1 base from V and 3 bases from J; junction bases left unmatched: 7. The germline gives CDR1 MGHRA, CDR2 YSYEKL. Both 60 Vbeta primers and 13 Jbeta primers went into the PCR. Only in-frame clones appear in the TCRdb table, and some are missing; sequencing was by immunoSEQ multiplex PCR. The sample has more than 95,000 clones; over 9.5% are singletons. The V and J genes are TRBV4-1 and TRBJ2-3, with 7 bases matching TRBD1. Input material: PBMCs. This TCR came from a woman aged 18-29 years in good health and CMV-seropositive. In DNA, the CDR3 is TGCGCCAGCAGCCAAGGGGGCAGGGGGTATACAGATACGCAGTATTTT. Its translation is CASSQGGRGYTDTQYF.